This paragraph covers one T cell receptor (beta chain) sequence. Its matching antigen is unknown. These data are taken from a study of cytomegalovirus exposure and HLA in healthy donors. On the study more broadly: When roughly 420 donors were genotyped, approximately 81% of them were found to fall in the Caucasian-associated ancestry cluster.

The study's findings and limits: A later analysis, which compared TCR beta chains of equal frequency, found the HLA-associated ones more clonally expanded. Analysis was carried out at a later point, and it linked a missense DCLRE1C variant to TCR beta V- and J-gene trimming. Some public TCRs appeared in many individuals, while most sequences were rare.

The length of the CDR3 is 12 residues. The V end was cut by 0 bases, the J end by 13 bases, with 9 bases between. Germline V gene sequence: CDR1 SNHLY, CDR2 FYNNEI. Use of 60 Vbeta and 13 Jbeta primers characterized the PCR. Assay used: immunoSEQ multiplex PCR; TCRdb lists only in-frame clones, some missing. The sample shows approximately 180,000 clones, roughly 80% of them seen only once. The sequence was collected from a young man in good health and CMV-seropositive. The rearrangement links TRBV2 to TRBJ1-4, with D hard to call. Sequencing was performed on PBMCs. The CDR3 spells CASSEAAWLLFF. The CDR3, as DNA: TGTGCCAGCAGTGAAGCAGCCTGGTTACTGTTTTTT. The full variable domain, completed using reference TRBV2 and TRBJ1-4, is EPEVTQTPSHQVTQMGQEVILRCVPISNHLYFYWYRQILGQKVEFLVSFYNNEISEKSEIFDDQFSVERPDGSNFTLKIRSTKLEDSAMYFCASSEAAWLLFFGSGTQLSVL.